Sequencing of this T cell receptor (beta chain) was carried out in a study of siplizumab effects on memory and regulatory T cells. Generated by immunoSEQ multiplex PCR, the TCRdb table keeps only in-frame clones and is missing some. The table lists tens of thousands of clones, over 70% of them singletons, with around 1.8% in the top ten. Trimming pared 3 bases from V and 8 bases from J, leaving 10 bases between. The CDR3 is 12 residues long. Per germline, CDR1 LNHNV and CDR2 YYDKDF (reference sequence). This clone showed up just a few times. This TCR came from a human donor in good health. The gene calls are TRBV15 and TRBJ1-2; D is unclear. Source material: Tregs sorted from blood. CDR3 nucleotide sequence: TGTGCCACCAGCAGGTTAGGGCTCGGCTACACCTTC. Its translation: CATSRLGLGYTF.